A single TCR beta chain is shown here with its context. What it binds is unknown. These data come from a study of T cell responses to AZD1222 COVID-19 vaccine. Study-wide background: Second-dose schedules of about 4 or about 12 weeks were combined. General observations from the study: Unmutated variant regions are reportedly the target of nearly half of TCRs that are spike-specific. Repertoire sampling happened only post peak T cell response.

Only in-frame clones appear in the TCRdb table, and some are missing; sequencing was by immunoSEQ multiplex PCR. Of over 100,000 clones listed, nearly 95% are singletons. With 0 bases removed from V and 1 base from J, the gap between germline ends came to 6 bases. Germline V gene lookup returns CDR1 SGDLS and CDR2 YYNGEE. The CDR3 is 14 amino acids. The source was peripheral blood, collected on day 0 of AZD1222 vaccination. The V and J genes are TRBV9 and TRBJ2-3; D is possibly TRBD2 (5 bases). This clonotype was sampled from an adult in good health. The CDR3 sequence: CASSVEAGTDTQYF. CDR3 DNA: TGTGCCAGCAGCGTAGAAGCGGGCACAGATACGCAGTATTTT.